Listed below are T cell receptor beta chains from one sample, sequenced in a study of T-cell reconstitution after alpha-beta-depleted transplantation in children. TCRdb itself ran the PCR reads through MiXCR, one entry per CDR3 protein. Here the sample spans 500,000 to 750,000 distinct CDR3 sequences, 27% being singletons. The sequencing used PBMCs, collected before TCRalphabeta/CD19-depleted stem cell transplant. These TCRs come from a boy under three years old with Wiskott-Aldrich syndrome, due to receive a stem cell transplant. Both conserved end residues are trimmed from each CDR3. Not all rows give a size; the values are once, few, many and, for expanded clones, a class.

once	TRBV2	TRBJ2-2	ASSEFELSNTGELF
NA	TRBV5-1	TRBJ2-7	ASSYRQGREQY
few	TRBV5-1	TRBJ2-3	ASSPTVSGTDTQY
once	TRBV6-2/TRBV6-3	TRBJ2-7	ASRDPAYEQY
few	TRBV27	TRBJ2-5	ASSSAVRETQY
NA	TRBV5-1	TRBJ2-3	ATRKGTGDTQY
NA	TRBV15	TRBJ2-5	ATSTILGGYETQY
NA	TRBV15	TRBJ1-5	ATSRDLTGNQPQH
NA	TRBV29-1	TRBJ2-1	SVFSGASYNEQF
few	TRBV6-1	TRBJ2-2	ASSRGPAGKTGDLF
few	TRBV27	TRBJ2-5	ASGRGNIKYQETQY
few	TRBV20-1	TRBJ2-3	SAATSEKGTDTQY
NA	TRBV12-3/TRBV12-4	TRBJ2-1	ASSPLAGGLNEQF
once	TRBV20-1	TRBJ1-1	SAKRQGPITEAF
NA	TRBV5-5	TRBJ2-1	ASSVGLAGIYEQF
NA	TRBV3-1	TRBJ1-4	ASSQGGATNEKLF
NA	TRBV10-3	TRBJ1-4	ATYEGGSEKLF
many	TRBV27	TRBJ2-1	AKSGGSYNEQF
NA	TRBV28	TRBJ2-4	ASSLRGSPKGNIQY
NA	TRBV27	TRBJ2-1	ASSFRDIPNNEQF
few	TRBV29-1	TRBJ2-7	SVKTSGRNEQY
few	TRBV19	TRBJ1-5	ASSIAEGFPQPQH
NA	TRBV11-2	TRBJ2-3	ASSPGTSGRRGTDTQY
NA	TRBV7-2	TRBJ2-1	ASSDPGTHEQF
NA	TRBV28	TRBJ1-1	ASSLDLRMNTEAF
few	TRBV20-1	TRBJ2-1	SAEAGANEQF
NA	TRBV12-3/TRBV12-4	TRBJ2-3	ASRIQITDTQY
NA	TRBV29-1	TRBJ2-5	SGGRGQETQY
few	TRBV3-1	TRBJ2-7	ASSQVSRADYEQY
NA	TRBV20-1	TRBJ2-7	SARDLKRVSSYEQY
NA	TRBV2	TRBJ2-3	ASDYTGTGEDTQY
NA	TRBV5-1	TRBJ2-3	ASSSSISGRTDTQY
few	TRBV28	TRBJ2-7	ASSPPRDRSYEQY
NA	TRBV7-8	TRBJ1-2	ASSPIPGTKDYGYT
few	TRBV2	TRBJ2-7	ASSELRRRAYEQY
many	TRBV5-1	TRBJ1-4	ASSLGGDEKLF
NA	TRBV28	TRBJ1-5	ASSFNWAGQPQH
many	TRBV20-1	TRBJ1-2	SARAGTDYGYT
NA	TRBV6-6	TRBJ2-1	ASNREVGEQF
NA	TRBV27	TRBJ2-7	ASSLTGFSYEQY
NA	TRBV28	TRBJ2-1	ASSLVPLAGGYEQF
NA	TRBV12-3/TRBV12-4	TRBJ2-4	ASSLAPQGINIQY
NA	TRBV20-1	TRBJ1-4	SARVTNEKLF
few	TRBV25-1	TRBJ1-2	ASSSGGKGYGYT
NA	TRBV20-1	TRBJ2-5	SASNLGRTGETQY
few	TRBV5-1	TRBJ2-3	ASSSGLAGATLTDTQY
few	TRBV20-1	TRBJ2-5	SARVDRVRETQY
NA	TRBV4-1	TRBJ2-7	ASSQDAGTSFPYEQY
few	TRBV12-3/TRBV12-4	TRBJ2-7	ASRLNYRRY
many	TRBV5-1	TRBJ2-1	ASSLGDPAYNEQF
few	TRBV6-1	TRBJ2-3	ASSETRTYTDTQY
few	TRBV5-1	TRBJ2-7	ASSLDPANSYEQY
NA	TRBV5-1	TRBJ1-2	ASSEPGGYGYT
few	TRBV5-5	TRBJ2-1	ASSRLSLNEQF
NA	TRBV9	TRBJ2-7	ASSIDQQYEQY
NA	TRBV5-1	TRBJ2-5	ASSLWGTETQY
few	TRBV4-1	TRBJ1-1	ASSQDRAHGITEAF
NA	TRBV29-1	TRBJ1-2	SVVGLHGPRYGYT
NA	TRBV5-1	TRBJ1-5	VSAAQRGQPQH
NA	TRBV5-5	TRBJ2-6	ASSLWDRSSGANVLT